This passage covers 22 T cell receptor beta chains from one sample sequenced in a study of blood T cell repertoires in COVID-19. Generated by immunoSEQ multiplex PCR, the TCRdb table keeps only in-frame clones and is missing some. The repertoire holds about 130,000 clones, over 60% seen once, with around 1.8% in the top ten. The specimen sequenced was peripheral blood. These receptors originate from a woman between 70 and 85 years old with acute or convalescent COVID-19.

The rearrangement joins TRBV3-1 (or the pseudogene TRBV3-2) to TRBJ1-3, with TRBD1 matching 7 bases. The V and J ends lost 5 bases and 2 bases, in that order; junction bases with no gene match: 6. The CDR3 consists of 15 residues. From germline, CDR1 is LGHDT and CDR2 YNNKEL (reference sequence). DNA for the CDR3: TGTGCCAGCAGCTATTCCGACAGGGCTGGAAACACCATATATTTT. As protein: CASSYSDRAGNTIYF.

This sequence joins TRBV28 and TRBJ1-2, with D perhaps TRBD1 (5 bases). The CDR3 covers 15 residues. The V gene's germline CDR1 is MDHEN and CDR2 SYDVKM. Trimming took 2 bases from V and 6 from J, leaving 16 bases between them. CDR3 sequence reads: CASSLRRGRRDGYTF. In DNA form, the CDR3 reads TGTGCCAGCAGTTTACGAAGGGGTAGGAGGGATGGCTACACCTTC.

The chain joins TRBV14 to TRBJ2-1, with D possibly matching TRBD2 (6 bases). CDR1 and CDR2 (germline): SGHDN, FVKESK. V was cut by 8 bases and J by 9 bases, with 14 bases left in between. The CDR3 has 12 residues. CDR3 sequence reads: CASGGAQGEQFF. CDR3 sequence (DNA): TGTGCCAGCGGCGGGGCCCAGGGTGAGCAGTTCTTC.

This sequence joins TRBV5-5 and TRBJ2-5; maybe TRBD2 (6 bases). The CDR3 runs to 14 residues. Germline-derived CDR1 and CDR2 are SGHKS and YYEKEE (reference sequence). V was trimmed by 4 bases and J by 4 bases, leaving 14 bases between them. Written as DNA, the CDR3 is TGTGCCAGCAGCCCTCCTGGGGGAGGAGAGACCCAGTACTTC. This translates into CASSPPGGGETQYF.

The V and J genes are TRBV11-2 and TRBJ2-3; 13 bases agree with TRBD2. V gave up 5 bases and J gave up 5 bases; unmatched junction bases: 1. CDR1 is SGHAT and CDR2 is FQNNGV in the germline V gene. The CDR3 runs 14 residues. Here the CDR3 DNA reads TGTGCCAGCAGCAGGACTAGCGGGGGAGATACGCAGTATTTT. This codes for CASSRTSGGDTQYF.

The chain recombines TRBV10-3 with TRBJ1-6; perhaps TRBD1 as D (5 bases). This CDR3 has 17 residues. V was cut by 10 bases and J by 1 base, with 20 bases left in between. Germline assignment: CDR1 ENHRY and CDR2 SYGVKD. The CDR3 nucleotides read TGTGCCACTAACGAGGCACAGGCGGGATCCTATAATTCACCCCTCCACTTT. Translation gives CATNEAQAGSYNSPLHF.

The chain employs TRBV4-1 and TRBJ1-1; TRBD1 is a possible D gene (6 bases). The germline V gene has CDR1 MGHRA and CDR2 YSYEKL. There are 16 residues in the CDR3. Trimming stripped 2 bases from V and 1 base from J, with 14 bases between. CDR3 amino acids: CASSQLGTYGNTEAFF. In DNA form, the CDR3 reads TGCGCCAGCAGCCAACTGGGGACATACGGGAACACTGAAGCTTTCTTT.

CDR3 sequence (DNA): TGTGCCAGCAGTTACTCGACGGGGGGGGCGCAACCCCCTTATGGCTACACCTTC. This codes for CASSYSTGGAQPPYGYTF. The chain combines TRBV6-2 or TRBV6-3 with TRBJ1-2; maybe TRBD1 (6 bases). CDR3 size: 18 residues. Germline assignment: CDR1 MNHEY and CDR2 SVGEGT. Trimming took 0 bases from V and 5 from J, leaving 22 bases between them.

This chain joins TRBV2 and TRBJ2-7, with D tentatively TRBD1 (6 bases). CDR1 is SNHLY, CDR2 FYNNEI, per germline. Trimming cost V 6 bases and J 1 base, with 13 bases left between them. The CDR3 is made up of 14 amino acids. The CDR3, as DNA: TGTGCCAGCAGGGAACAGGGTCCTTCCTACGAGCAGTACTTC. Its protein is CASREQGPSYEQYF.

The J gene is TRBJ2-7, the V gene TRBV4-1, with a weak D call TRBD2 (6 bases). Trimming removed 4 bases at V and 2 bases at J, with 15 bases between. Per germline, CDR1 MGHRA and CDR2 YSYEKL. There are 15 residues in the CDR3. This CDR3 reads CASSREEGNPYEQYF. The CDR3 coding sequence is TGCGCCAGCAGCCGCGAGGAGGGAAACCCCTACGAGCAGTACTTC.

The chain couples TRBV2 to TRBJ2-7, with D possibly TRBD2 on 6 matching bases. This CDR3 contains 12 residues. Germline lookup yields CDR1 SNHLY and CDR2 FYNNEI. Trimming removed 7 bases at V and 6 bases at J, with 13 bases between. The CDR3 coding sequence is TGTGCCAGCACCGGGCGGGGATCCGAGCAGTACTTC. Amino acid sequence: CASTGRGSEQYF.

The V gene is TRBV4-1, the J gene TRBJ2-3, with TRBD1 matching 7 bases. This CDR3 is built from 13 residues. With 7 bases clipped from V and 6 bases from J, the junction kept 7 bases outside the gene matches. Germline CDR1 is MGHRA and CDR2 is YSYEKL. CDR3 in DNA: TGCGCCAGCACAACCACAGGGGTGGATACGCAGTATTTT. Its protein product is CASTTTGVDTQYF.

There are a few counts of this clone. V is TRBV18 and J is TRBJ1-1; D gene uncertain. V lost 1 base and J lost 8, with 8 bases in between. The CDR3 contains 12 residues. Germline-derived CDR1 and CDR2 are KGHSH and LQKENI. CDR3 sequence reads: CASSPRTQEAFF. The CDR3 bases are TGTGCCAGCTCACCACGAACACAGGAAGCTTTCTTT.

The gene calls are TRBV7-2 and TRBJ1-2; TRBD1 agrees at 7 bases. Germline-derived CDR1 and CDR2 are SGHTA and FQGNSA. Trimming took 1 base from V and 2 from J; bases not matched to a gene: 1. The CDR3 has 14 residues. The CDR3 bases are TGTGCCAGCAGCTTAGAGACAGGGAACTATGGCTACACCTTC. It specifies CASSLETGNYGYTF.

V and J are TRBV29-1 and TRBJ2-5; TRBD2 matches 9 bases. Germline V gene sequence: CDR1 SQVTM, CDR2 ANQGSEA. The CDR3 is made up of 14 amino acids. Trimming at V came to 4 bases and at J to 5 bases, leaving 8 bases not matched to a gene. CDR3 coding DNA: TGCAGCGTTGGTTTTAGCGGGAGTTCTGAGACCCAGTACTTC. It codes for CSVGFSGSSETQYF.

This chain joins TRBV7-9 and TRBJ2-2; 9 nucleotides match TRBD2. V gave up 2 bases and J gave up 3 bases; unmatched junction bases: 7. Germline CDR1 and CDR2: SEHNR and FQNEAQ (reference sequence). CDR3 length: 17 amino acids. The CDR3 coding sequence is TGTGCCAGCAGCTTAATGAGCGGGAGGCCCGACACCGGGGAGCTGTTTTTT. Its protein is CASSLMSGRPDTGELFF.

This rearrangement joins TRBV30 to TRBJ2-2; 7 bases fit TRBD2. V gave up 2 bases and J gave up 8 bases; unmatched junction bases: 14. The germline CDR1 and CDR2 sequences are GTSNPN and SVGIG (reference sequence). The CDR3 is made up of 16 amino acids. The CDR3 coding sequence is TGTGCCTGGAGTCTTATGGAGCGGGATGACGGGGGGGAGCTGTTTTTT. Translation gives CAWSLMERDDGGELFF.

The chain joins TRBV6-1 to TRBJ2-7, with 8 bases fitting TRBD1. The CDR3 extends over 14 amino acids. CDR1 is MNHNS, CDR2 SASEGT, per germline. V lost 6 bases, J lost 6 bases, and 10 bases stayed unmatched. CDR3 nucleotide sequence: TGTGCCAGCAGGGGCAGGGGGCGCTCCCTCGAGCAGTACTTC. Encoded protein: CASRGRGRSLEQYF.

The CDR3 here is CASSPRDFAGANVLTF. The CDR3 DNA sequence: TGCGCCAGCAGTCCCCGGGACTTTGCTGGGGCCAACGTCCTGACTTTC. V usage is TRBV5-1 and J usage is TRBJ2-6; D might be TRBD2 (6 bases). This CDR3 is built from 16 residues. Between the trimmed V and J ends, which lost 5 bases and 2 bases, there was a span of 14 bases. From germline, CDR1 is SGHRS and CDR2 YFSETQ. The whole variable domain, filled in from reference TRBV5-1 and TRBJ2-6, reads KAGVTQTPRYLIKTRGQQVTLSCSPISGHRSVSWYQQTPGQGLQFLFEYFSETQRNKGNFPGRFSGRQFSNSRSEMNVSTLELGDSALYLCASSPRDFAGANVLTFGAGSRLTVL.

The gene calls are TRBV5-4 and TRBJ2-4; TRBD2 matches 15 bases. The germline CDR1 and CDR2 sequences are SGHNT and YYREEE (reference sequence). The trim removed 0 bases at V and 8 bases at J, leaving 6 bases unmatched. This CDR3 contains 17 residues. The CDR3 loop is CASSLAGTSGRTDIQYF. The CDR3 coding sequence is TGTGCCAGCAGCTTGGCCGGGACTAGCGGGAGGACGGACATTCAGTACTTC.

The chain links TRBV6-5 to TRBJ2-7, with D uncertain. This CDR3 has 13 residues. Between the trimmed V and J ends, which lost 0 bases and 4 bases, there was a span of 7 bases. The germline CDR1 and CDR2 sequences are MNHEY and SVGAGI. The CDR3: CASSYSNAYEQYF. CDR3 sequence (DNA): TGTGCCAGCAGTTACTCGAATGCGTACGAGCAGTACTTC.

This rearrangement joins TRBV6-5 to TRBJ2-7, with TRBD1 as a possible D gene (5 bases). This CDR3 region has 15 residues. Deletions cut 2 bases from V and 0 bases from J, with 11 bases between. Per the germline V gene, CDR1 is MNHEY and CDR2 is SVGAGI. The CDR3 region has the DNA TGTGCCAGCAGTTACCGACAGCAAAGCTCCTACGAGCAGTACTTC. Translating gives CASSYRQQSSYEQYF.